Following are 28 T cell receptor beta chains from one sample sequenced in a study of vaccination effects on CD4 cells after COVID-19. Clones were read by immunoSEQ multiplex PCR, and TCRdb kept only the in-frame ones, dropping some. The table has about 46,000 clones, over 60% seen once. Their specific antigens are unknown. Within the ViraFEST assay, antigen-specific CD4+ T cells underwent expansion with viral peptide pools prior to sequencing. It was after 10 days of culture that CD4+ T cells were isolated. Participants got two doses of BNT162b2 or mRNA-1273 vaccine. The material sequenced was CD4+ T cells from PBMCs cultured with HCoV-OC43 spike peptides, taken after COVID-19 vaccination. Specified subset: HCoV-OC43 spike overlapping peptide pool stimulation. These receptors all stem from a human donor who received a COVID-19 vaccine.

Only a few counts were recorded for this clone. V gene TRBV4-1 combines with J gene TRBJ1-2, with 7 bases aligning to TRBD1. V shed 1 base and J 4 bases; nucleotides not matched to a gene: 18. Germline CDR1 is MGHRA and CDR2 is YSYEKL. The CDR3 is made up of 19 amino acids. The CDR3 sequence is CASSQGRWTGSLLGYGYTF. The CDR3 nucleotides read TGCGCCAGCAGCCAAGGACGATGGACAGGAAGCCTCCTAGGCTATGGCTACACCTTC.

The J gene is TRBJ2-1, the V gene TRBV24-1; 9 bases are a match to TRBD1. Unmatched junction bases numbered 17, after V lost 8 bases and J lost 7 bases. The CDR3 is made up of 17 amino acids. CDR1 and CDR2 (germline): KGHDR, SFDVKD. For the CDR3, the DNA is TGTGCCACCAATACGGGGATCACGGGACAGGGAGAGAATGAGCAGTTCTTC. Its translation: CATNTGITGQGENEQFF.

This clone was counted once. The rearrangement uses TRBV30 and TRBJ2-3; 9 bases agree with TRBD1. With 2 bases clipped from V and 1 base from J, the junction kept 4 bases outside the gene matches. Per the germline V gene, CDR1 is GTSNPN and CDR2 is SVGIG (reference sequence). This CDR3 spans 15 amino acids. As DNA, the CDR3 is TGTGCCTGGAGTCAACAGGGGGCAGGCACAGATACGCAGTATTTT. Translation: CAWSQQGAGTDTQYF.

The V gene is TRBV11-2, the J gene TRBJ2-5, with D perhaps TRBD2 (6 bases). Germline CDR1 and CDR2: SGHAT and FQNNGV. Trimming took off 3 bases at V and 4 bases at J, with 15 bases between the two ends. This CDR3 comprises 15 residues. The CDR3 nucleotides read TGTGCCAGCAGCTTCAATGCGGCGGGGTCAGAGACCCAGTACTTC. As protein: CASSFNAAGSETQYF.

In DNA, the CDR3 is TGTGCCAGCTCACCACGGACTAGCGGGAGCGCCGGGGAGCTGTTTTTT. Protein sequence: CASSPRTSGSAGELFF. V usage is TRBV18 and J usage is TRBJ2-2; 13 bases are shared with TRBD2. The germline V gene encodes CDR1 KGHSH and CDR2 LQKENI. There are 16 residues in the CDR3. Trimming cost V 1 base and J 6 bases; bases outside gene matches: 2.

V and J are TRBV6-4 and TRBJ2-6; tentatively, D is TRBD2 (5 bases). CDR3 length: 14 residues. Trimming removed 6 bases from V and 0 bases from J, with 6 bases in between. Germline CDR1 MRHNA, CDR2 SNTAGT. CDR3 loop: CASSRDSGANVLTF. The CDR3 DNA reads as TGTGCCAGCAGCCGGGACTCTGGGGCCAACGTCCTGACTTTC.

The V and J genes are TRBV4-1 and TRBJ2-1, with TRBD2 matching over 12 bases. Unmatched junction bases numbered 8, after V lost 2 bases and J lost 0 bases. Germline V gives CDR1 MGHRA, CDR2 YSYEKL. The CDR3 totals 19 residues. DNA of the CDR3: TGCGCCAGCAGCCAACCTAGCGGGGGGGTCCTCAGCTCCTACAATGAGCAGTTCTTC. This codes for CASSQPSGGVLSSYNEQFF.

The chain is built from TRBV10-3 and TRBJ1-3; D possibly corresponds to TRBD1 (6 bases). V was cut by 6 bases and J by 2 bases, with 14 bases left in between. The CDR3 sequence is 15 residues long. CDR1 is ENHRY, CDR2 SYGVKD, per germline. CDR3 DNA: TGTGCCATCAGGAGCTCAGGGGAAGCTGGAAACACCATATATTTT. Protein: CAIRSSGEAGNTIYF.

The genes are TRBV18 and TRBJ2-7; 10 bases agree with TRBD1. The CDR3 totals 15 residues. Germline lookup yields CDR1 KGHSH and CDR2 LQKENI. V shed 3 bases, J shed 3 bases, and the junction held 5 bases outside the gene matches. The CDR3 loop is CASSPPGQGHYEQYF. CDR3 coding DNA: TGTGCCAGCTCACCCCCGGGACAGGGGCACTACGAGCAGTACTTC.

This clone was seen only once. The genes are TRBV18 and TRBJ2-7; 8 nucleotides match TRBD1. V gave up 3 bases and J gave up 7 bases; unmatched junction bases: 8. The germline gives CDR1 KGHSH, CDR2 LQKENI. The CDR3 has 14 residues. CDR3 sequence reads: CASSPPSGGGEQYF. The CDR3 DNA sequence: TGTGCCAGCTCACCCCCCTCAGGGGGCGGGGAGCAGTACTTC.

This chain links TRBV30 with TRBJ2-5, with D unresolved. This CDR3 is 13 amino acids long. V dropped 0 bases and J dropped 4 bases, with 9 bases sitting between them. Germline CDR1 is GTSNPN and CDR2 is SVGIG (reference sequence). CDR3 region: CAWSVALGETQYF. CDR3 nucleotides: TGTGCCTGGAGTGTAGCTCTAGGAGAGACCCAGTACTTC.

V and J are TRBV2 and TRBJ2-1, with a possible D match to TRBD1 (6 bases). CDR1 and CDR2 from the germline V gene are SNHLY and FYNNEI. V was cut by 4 bases and J by 2 bases, with 9 bases left in between. The CDR3 consists of 14 residues. Here the CDR3 reads CASSAQGPYNEQFF. CDR3 in DNA: TGTGCCAGCAGTGCCCAGGGGCCCTACAATGAGCAGTTCTTC.

This chain joins TRBV5-1 and TRBJ1-6, with TRBD1 matching over 9 bases. The ends lost 4 bases at V and 6 bases at J; junction bases unmatched: 8. There are 16 residues in the CDR3. Germline CDR1 is SGHRS and CDR2 is YFSETQ. The CDR3 sequence: CASSPHLGQGNSPLHF. CDR3 bases: TGCGCCAGCAGCCCACATTTGGGACAGGGTAATTCACCCCTCCACTTT.

CDR3 nucleotides: TGTGCCAGCAGCGAGGCAGGGGGCTTAGGAAACACCATATATTTT. Translating gives CASSEAGGLGNTIYF. V and J are TRBV4-2 and TRBJ1-3; 8 bases line up with TRBD1. V trimming: 5 bases; J trimming: 4 bases; junction bases outside the gene matches: 7. CDR1 is LGHNA and CDR2 is YNFKEQ in the germline V gene. The CDR3 has 15 amino acids.

This sequence joins TRBV4-2 and TRBJ2-5; 8 bases are a match to TRBD2. The germline CDR1 and CDR2 sequences are LGHNA and YNFKEQ. CDR3 length equals 13 residues. The junction had 10 bases not matched to a gene; V was cut back by 2 bases and J by 14 bases. CDR3 amino acids: CASSQSTSGLPYF. The CDR3 DNA reads as TGTGCCAGCAGCCAAAGCACTAGCGGACTCCCCTACTTC.

The J gene is TRBJ2-7, the V gene TRBV14, with TRBD2 as a possible D gene (6 bases). Germline V gene sequence: CDR1 SGHDN, CDR2 FVKESK. This CDR3 has 15 residues. V lost 1 base to trimming and J lost 6 bases, with 16 bases between them. CDR3 sequence reads: CASSQAPGGTSEQYF. The CDR3 DNA reads as TGTGCCAGCAGCCAAGCCCCCGGGGGTACTTCCGAGCAGTACTTC.

This clone was found a few times. The gene calls are TRBV19 and TRBJ1-2; 7 nucleotides line up with TRBD1. There are 15 residues in the CDR3. With V trimmed by 5 bases and J by 4 bases, 10 bases remained unmatched. Germline lookup yields CDR1 LNHDA and CDR2 SQIVND (reference sequence). CDR3: CASSPQTGPSYGYTF. The CDR3 DNA reads as TGTGCCAGTAGTCCTCAGACAGGGCCATCCTATGGCTACACCTTC.

This clone was detected only a few times. This sequence joins TRBV27 and TRBJ1-1, with D unresolved. V was pared by 0 bases and J by 2 bases, with 7 bases between. Looked up from germline, CDR1 is MNHEY and CDR2 is SMNVEV (reference sequence). The CDR3 loop spans 14 amino acids. The CDR3 loop is CASSLSYGNTEAFF. In DNA form, the CDR3 reads TGTGCCAGCAGTTTATCGTACGGAAACACTGAAGCTTTCTTT.

This chain joins TRBV25-1 and TRBJ1-2; 9 bases are shared with TRBD1. This CDR3 region has 14 residues. Germline-derived CDR1 and CDR2 are MGHDK and SYGVNS. Trimming removed 6 bases from V and 4 bases from J; junction bases left unmatched: 6. CDR3 DNA: TGTGCCAGCAGGCGGGGACAGGGCCTCTATGGCTACACCTTC. As protein: CASRRGQGLYGYTF.

This chain links TRBV6-5 with TRBJ2-7; D possibly corresponds to TRBD2 (6 bases). The V end was cut by 5 bases, the J end by 6 bases, with 11 bases between. The CDR3 is 12 residues long. In germline, CDR1 is MNHEY, CDR2 SVGAGI. The CDR3: CASSPRRGEQYF. The CDR3 bases are TGTGCCAGCAGTCCTCGGCGGGGCGAGCAGTACTTC.

This clone has only one observation. V is TRBV5-1 and J is TRBJ2-5; 9 nucleotides line up with TRBD2. The junction had 12 bases not matched to a gene; V was cut back by 1 base and J by 8 bases. Germline V gene lookup returns CDR1 SGHRS and CDR2 YFSETQ. This CDR3 region has 16 residues. The CDR3 DNA is TGCGCCAGCAGCTTGACAAGCGGGGGGCCTGCAAGAACCCAGTACTTC. This gives the protein CASSLTSGGPARTQYF.

This clone was seen more than once but under ten times. The gene calls are TRBV25-1 and TRBJ1-1, with D unresolved. Looked up from germline, CDR1 is MGHDK and CDR2 is SYGVNS. Trimming stripped 7 bases from V and 4 bases from J, with 10 bases between. The CDR3 sequence is 12 residues long. CDR3 in DNA: TGTGCCAGCATTAATTCGGGCACTGAAGCTTTCTTT. Amino acids: CASINSGTEAFF.

V usage is TRBV3-1 (or the pseudogene TRBV3-2) and J usage is TRBJ1-2; 7 bases are a match to TRBD1. The CDR3 is 13 residues long. Trimming removed 6 bases from V and 6 bases from J; junction bases left unmatched: 7. CDR1 and CDR2 from the germline V gene are LGHDT and YNNKEL (reference sequence). CDR3: CASSPDRVHGYTF. DNA of the CDR3: TGTGCCAGCAGTCCAGACAGGGTGCATGGCTACACCTTC.

The CDR3 spells CASMIRRASGDTQYF. The CDR3 region has the DNA TGTGCCAGCATGATCCGGAGGGCCTCGGGAGATACGCAGTATTTT. This sequence joins TRBV25-1 and TRBJ2-3; a possible D gene is TRBD2 (6 bases). Germline V lookup: CDR1 MGHDK, CDR2 SYGVNS. V lost 7 bases, J lost 5 bases, and 19 bases lay in between. This CDR3 has 15 residues.

A few counts support this clone. The rearrangement links TRBV19 to TRBJ1-5, with a weak D call TRBD1 (6 bases). CDR3 length: 13 residues. CDR1 and CDR2 (germline): LNHDA, SQIVND (reference sequence). Trimming pared 4 bases from V and 5 bases from J, leaving 9 bases between. CDR3 residues: CASSRDRYQPQHF. The CDR3, as DNA: TGTGCCAGTAGTAGAGACAGGTATCAGCCCCAGCATTTT.

The rearrangement joins TRBV6-6 to TRBJ1-2; possibly TRBD1 for D (6 bases). The CDR3 is 16 residues long. Germline lookup yields CDR1 MNHNY and CDR2 SVGAGI (reference sequence). With 3 bases removed from V and 8 bases from J, the gap between germline ends came to 22 bases. DNA for the CDR3: TGTGCCAGCAGTTATTTCATCTCAAAACAGGGCTCGGGCTACACCTTC. This encodes CASSYFISKQGSGYTF.

V is TRBV6-4 and J is TRBJ2-1, with no clear D. V was shortened by 2 bases and J by 0 bases, with 11 bases between the two germline ends. The CDR3 consists of 16 residues. Germline V lookup: CDR1 MRHNA, CDR2 SNTAGT. This CDR3 reads CASSDRRISSYNEQFF. CDR3 sequence (DNA): TGTGCCAGCAGTGACCGTCGGATTAGCTCCTACAATGAGCAGTTCTTC.

The genes are TRBV7-9 and TRBJ1-1; D is unclear. The ends were cut back, 4 bases at V and 1 base at J, with 10 bases in the middle. The germline V gene has CDR1 SEHNR and CDR2 FQNEAQ (reference sequence). The CDR3 length is 14 residues. The CDR3 DNA is TGTGCCAGCAGCTCTTATTCGGGGAACACTGAAGCTTTCTTT. It codes for CASSSYSGNTEAFF.